Each of the 27 T cell receptor beta chains below was sequenced from the same sample in a study of blood T cell repertoires in COVID-19. Data came from immunoSEQ multiplex PCR; TCRdb stores just in-frame clones and leaves some out. This table has about 96,000 clones, approximately 84% appearing once. The specimen was peripheral blood. These receptors all come from a woman aged 55 to 70 with acute or convalescent COVID-19.

V gene TRBV9 combines with J gene TRBJ2-2; D perhaps matches TRBD2 (5 bases). The CDR3 totals 14 residues. The germline V gene encodes CDR1 SGDLS and CDR2 YYNGEE. Between the trimmed V and J ends, which lost 3 bases and 2 bases, there was a span of 8 bases. CDR3 nucleotides: TGTGCCAGCAGCGCGGGAACTAACACCGGGGAGCTGTTTTTT. Protein sequence: CASSAGTNTGELFF.

This clone has more than one count but fewer than ten. The chain combines TRBV5-1 with TRBJ1-2, with 10 bases identical to TRBD1. V trimming: 0 bases; J trimming: 6 bases; junction bases outside the gene matches: 2. The CDR3 sequence is 14 residues long. Germline V lookup: CDR1 SGHRS, CDR2 YFSETQ. The CDR3 coding sequence is TGCGCCAGCAGCTTGGCGGGACAGGGGAATGGCTACACCTTC. Protein: CASSLAGQGNGYTF. Supplemented by reference TRBV5-1 and TRBJ1-2, the full variable domain reads KAGVTQTPRYLIKTRGQQVTLSCSPISGHRSVSWYQQTPGQGLQFLFEYFSETQRNKGNFPGRFSGRQFSNSRSEMNVSTLELGDSALYLCASSLAGQGNGYTFGSGTRLTVV.

J is TRBJ2-2 and V is TRBV7-9, with 10 bases fitting TRBD2. Germline CDR1 and CDR2: SEHNR and FQNEAQ (reference sequence). Losses at the gene ends were 4 bases for V and 4 bases for J; bases not matched to a gene: 3. The CDR3 totals 15 residues. The CDR3 reads CASSSRTSGTGELFF. The CDR3 coding sequence is TGTGCCAGCAGCTCCCGGACTAGCGGCACCGGGGAGCTGTTTTTT.

This chain links TRBV14 with TRBJ2-2, with TRBD1 matching over 12 bases. The V gene end was trimmed by 6 bases and the J gene end by 6 bases; junction bases not matched to a gene: 5. CDR3 length: 15 amino acids. Germline CDR1 and CDR2: SGHDN and FVKESK. The CDR3 region is CASSRDRGRPGELFF. The CDR3, as DNA: TGTGCCAGCAGTCGGGACAGGGGGCGACCCGGGGAGCTGTTTTTT.

The V call is TRBV9, the J call TRBJ1-5, with 8 bases fitting TRBD1. J was trimmed by 6 bases and V by 3 bases; bases with no gene match: 8. From germline, CDR1 is SGDLS and CDR2 YYNGEE. The CDR3 loop spans 15 amino acids. CDR3 sequence reads: CASSGTGKFGQPQHF. In DNA, the CDR3 is TGTGCCAGCAGCGGGACAGGGAAGTTTGGTCAGCCCCAGCATTTT.

V usage is TRBV27 and J usage is TRBJ2-5; 12 bases match TRBD2. Germline loops: CDR1 MNHEY, CDR2 SMNVEV (reference sequence). V shed 5 bases, J shed 2 bases, and the junction held 3 bases outside the gene matches. The CDR3 has 15 residues. CDR3 in amino acids: CASSPTSGGQETQYF. CDR3 bases: TGTGCCAGCAGTCCCACTAGCGGGGGGCAAGAGACCCAGTACTTC.

This sequence joins TRBV19 and TRBJ1-5; TRBD1 might be the D (6 bases). The CDR3 spans 15 residues. Germline loops: CDR1 LNHDA, CDR2 SQIVND (reference sequence). Trimming took 5 bases from V and 0 from J, leaving 11 bases between them. The CDR3 region is CASSPRTDSNQPQHF. In nucleotides, the CDR3 is TGTGCCAGTAGTCCCAGGACAGATAGCAATCAGCCCCAGCATTTT.

The chain combines TRBV10-1 with TRBJ1-3; maybe TRBD1 (5 bases). Germline V gene data show CDR1 as WNHNN and CDR2 as SYGVQD (reference sequence). The V gene lost 4 bases and the J gene lost 3 bases, with 13 bases spanning the gap. CDR3 size: 15 residues. CDR3 DNA sequence: TGCGCCAGCAGTGTCCGCGTGGGGCTTGGAAACACCATATATTTT. Protein: CASSVRVGLGNTIYF.

The J gene is TRBJ1-1, the V gene TRBV5-1; D is unclear. The germline V gene encodes CDR1 SGHRS and CDR2 YFSETQ. V dropped 2 bases and J dropped 2 bases, with 7 bases sitting between them. CDR3 length equals 13 residues. This chain's CDR3 is CASSFGQNTEAFF. The CDR3 nucleotides are TGCGCCAGCAGCTTTGGGCAAAACACTGAAGCTTTCTTT.

The J gene is TRBJ2-1, the V gene TRBV7-2; perhaps TRBD1 as D (5 bases). The CDR3 is 17 residues long. V lost 1 base to trimming and J lost 0 bases, with 13 bases between them. In germline, CDR1 is SGHTA, CDR2 FQGNSA. The DNA of the CDR3 is TGTGCCAGCAGCTTAGGGGGCGGCAGGAGCTCCTACAATGAGCAGTTCTTC. Translated, it gives CASSLGGGRSSYNEQFF.

The chain links TRBV5-5 to TRBJ1-6; 9 bases align to TRBD1. J lost 7 bases, V lost 4 bases, and 9 bases had no gene match. The CDR3 sequence is 16 residues long. Germline values: CDR1 SGHKS, CDR2 YYEKEE (reference sequence). The CDR3 DNA reads as TGTGCCAGCAGCCTAGGACAGGGGAGAACGAATTCACCCCTCCACTTT. Protein: CASSLGQGRTNSPLHF.

The CDR3 is CASSIKTGGNEKLFF. Written as DNA, the CDR3 is TGCGCCAGCAGCATAAAGACAGGGGGGAACGAAAAACTGTTTTTT. The V call is TRBV5-1, the J call TRBJ1-4, with 9 bases matching TRBD1. V gave up 4 bases and J gave up 8 bases; unmatched junction bases: 9. The CDR3 has 15 residues. Per the germline V gene, CDR1 is SGHRS and CDR2 is YFSETQ.

The chain carries TRBV19 and TRBJ2-1, with 7 bases that match TRBD1. Germline V CDR1 and CDR2: LNHDA, SQIVND (reference sequence). V gave up 2 bases and J gave up 7 bases; unmatched junction bases: 5. The CDR3 is made up of 14 amino acids. Here the CDR3 DNA reads TGTGCCAGTAGTATATTGGTACAGGGGAATGAGCAGTTCTTC. As protein: CASSILVQGNEQFF. Complete variable domain (other parts from reference TRBV19 and TRBJ2-1): DGGITQSPKYLFRKEGQNVTLSCEQNLNHDAMYWYRQDPGQGLRLIYYSQIVNDFQKGDIAEGYSVSREKKESFPLTVTSAQKNPTAFYLCASSILVQGNEQFFGPGTRLTVL.

Comments on this clone: At one of its ends the junction is not consistent with the germline gene, which may arise from a read error. The chain uses TRBV7-7 and TRBJ2-5, with 7 bases fitting TRBD2. Germline CDR1 and CDR2: SSHAT and FNYEAQ (reference sequence). The CDR3 is 15 amino acids. CDR3 sequence reads: CASSLVGGNQETQYF. In nucleotides, the CDR3 is TGTGCTAGCAGCTTAGTGGGGGGGAACCAAGAGACCCAGTACTTC.

A single count supports this clone. This chain connects TRBV29-1 to TRBJ2-3; the match to TRBD2 covers 11 bases. The junction had 5 bases not matched to a gene; V was cut back by 6 bases and J by 6 bases. Germline V gene lookup returns CDR1 SQVTM and CDR2 ANQGSEA. The CDR3 runs to 13 residues. The CDR3 nucleotides read TGCAGCGTAGTAGCGGGGGGGACGGATACGCAGTATTTT. It specifies CSVVAGGTDTQYF.

The chain is built from TRBV10-3 and TRBJ2-3; no clear D. The germline CDR1 and CDR2 sequences are ENHRY and SYGVKD. The CDR3 is 15 residues long. Trimming stripped 3 bases from V and 0 bases from J, with 10 bases between. The CDR3 nucleotides read TGTGCCATCAGTGACGCCGCGACTAGCACAGATACGCAGTATTTT. Protein: CAISDAATSTDTQYF.

In its sample, this clone was seen once. The V call is TRBV6-1, the J call TRBJ2-7; tentatively, D is TRBD1 (6 bases). The V gene lost 2 bases and the J gene lost 5 bases, with 16 bases spanning the gap. The germline gives CDR1 MNHNS, CDR2 SASEGT. CDR3 length: 15 amino acids. The CDR3 DNA reads TGTGCCAGCAGTGAATGGAAACCAGGGGTCAACGAGCAGTACTTC. This gives the protein CASSEWKPGVNEQYF.

The rearrangement links TRBV30 to TRBJ2-3; 10 bases align to TRBD2. Trimming at V came to 8 bases and at J to 5 bases, leaving 10 bases not matched to a gene. The germline gives CDR1 GTSNPN, CDR2 SVGIG (reference sequence). This CDR3 spans 14 amino acids. As DNA, the CDR3 is TGTGCCCTGGAAACTAGCGGGGCTGGAGATACGCAGTATTTT. It translates to CALETSGAGDTQYF.

This clone came up once. V gene TRBV2 combines with J gene TRBJ1-5; 10 bases agree with TRBD1. This CDR3 spans 14 amino acids. V dropped 5 bases and J dropped 8; count of bases not matched to a gene: 6. From germline, CDR1 is SNHLY and CDR2 FYNNEI. The CDR3 region has the DNA TGTGCCAGCAGTTGGGGACAGGGGCAGAAGCCCCAGCATTTT. Translating gives CASSWGQGQKPQHF.

This clone was seen a few times. The rearrangement uses TRBV28 and TRBJ1-6, with 10 bases that match TRBD1. With V trimmed by 6 bases and J by 10 bases, 12 bases remained unmatched. This CDR3 spans 16 amino acids. Per germline, CDR1 MDHEN and CDR2 SYDVKM. The CDR3 DNA reads TGTGCCAGCAGCCCCTCGCCAGGACAGGGGGGATCACCCCTCCACTTT. It translates to CASSPSPGQGGSPLHF.

This rearrangement joins TRBV2 to TRBJ1-4; D is perhaps TRBD1 (5 bases). V lost 6 bases and J 13 bases, leaving 12 bases between the germline ends. The CDR3 length is 11 residues. CDR1 and CDR2 (germline): SNHLY, FYNNEI. This chain's CDR3 is CASSGGASLFF. CDR3 DNA sequence: TGTGCCAGCAGCGGCGGGGCGTCACTGTTTTTT.

The chain links TRBV5-8 to TRBJ2-2; D uncertain. The germline CDR1 and CDR2 sequences are SGHTS and YDEGEE. The germline V and J ends were trimmed by 10 bases and 2 bases, with 15 bases remaining between them. This CDR3 is built from 14 residues. The CDR3 region has the DNA TGTGCCCATCTCCGACGGGTCAACACCGGGGAGCTGTTTTTT. Residues: CAHLRRVNTGELFF.

The chain has TRBV5-1 and TRBJ2-1; D remains ambiguous. V dropped 0 bases and J dropped 8 bases, with 12 bases sitting between them. Per germline, CDR1 SGHRS and CDR2 YFSETQ. The CDR3 spans 14 residues. In DNA form, the CDR3 reads TGCGCCAGCAGCTTGGGGCTAGGTCTTGATGAGCAGTTCTTC. This translates into CASSLGLGLDEQFF.

The chain links TRBV5-1 to TRBJ1-4, with a weak D call TRBD1 (5 bases). Germline values: CDR1 SGHRS, CDR2 YFSETQ. The V and J ends lost 5 bases and 1 base respectively, with 15 bases between them. CDR3 length: 16 residues. For the CDR3, the DNA is TGCGCCAGCAGTAGCGGGGACTATGGAACTAATGAAAAACTGTTTTTT. Translated, it gives CASSSGDYGTNEKLFF.

The genes are TRBV4-3 and TRBJ2-1; 10 bases are shared with TRBD1. From germline, CDR1 is LGHNA and CDR2 YSLEER. V lost 6 bases and J lost 5; bases outside the gene matches: 7. The CDR3 sequence is 15 residues long. CDR3 sequence reads: CASSLGGQGNNEQFF. The DNA of the CDR3 is TGCGCCAGCAGTCTGGGGGGACAGGGGAACAATGAGCAGTTCTTC.

The chain uses TRBV7-2 and TRBJ1-3; D may be TRBD1 (5 bases). Germline CDR1 is SGHTA and CDR2 is FQGNSA. V lost 3 bases and J 4 bases, leaving 13 bases between the germline ends. The CDR3 spans 15 residues. The CDR3 nucleotides are TGTGCCAGCAGCTTGGCAGGGTTCGCGGGAAACACCATATATTTT. It translates to CASSLAGFAGNTIYF.

The chain combines TRBV10-3 with TRBJ2-3; TRBD2 agrees at 9 bases. CDR1 ENHRY and CDR2 SYGVKD come from the germline V gene. This CDR3 contains 16 residues. With 4 bases clipped from V and 1 base from J, the junction kept 6 bases outside the gene matches. The CDR3 DNA sequence: TGTGCCATCAGTGGACAAGAGCGGGGGGGCACAGATACGCAGTATTTT. This encodes CAISGQERGGTDTQYF.